The TCR beta chain described here comes from a study of cytomegalovirus exposure and HLA in healthy donors. In the PCR, 60 Vbeta and 13 Jbeta primers were used. Method: immunoSEQ multiplex PCR; TCRdb's copy keeps in-frame clones and lacks some. Here the sample spans under 200,000 clones, roughly three quarters being singletons. Comments on this clone: Its ends do not fully match the called genes, so a read error is possible.

This CDR3 region has 17 residues. Germline-derived CDR1 and CDR2 are SEHNR and FQNEAQ (reference sequence). V usage is TRBV7-9 and J usage is TRBJ2-3; 9 bases agree with TRBD2. The sample consisted of PBMCs. The TCR was taken from a male donor in good health and CMV-seropositive. The CDR3 DNA sequence: TGTTCCAGCAGCTTAGGTCTAGCGGGGATGAGAACAGATACGCAGTATTTT. Amino acids: CSSSLGLAGMRTDTQYF.